This note documents a single T cell receptor (beta chain) sequence. Its antigen is as yet unknown. Measured with immunoSEQ multiplex PCR; TCRdb has only the in-frame clones, and not every one. The sample lists around 78,000 clones; more than 70% were seen once. Germline values: CDR1 SGHRS, CDR2 YFSETQ. The CDR3 runs to 16 residues. V lost 4 bases, J lost 4 bases, and 8 bases stayed unmatched. The sample originates from a study of T cells in localized non-small cell lung cancer. Study conclusions and caveats: Tumor trailed uninvolved adjacent lung in T cell clonality, which peaked there. The tumor had only one region sequenced, so heterogeneity remains possible. Those with higher blood T cell density had longer overall survival. Paired adjacent lung recovered a median around 52 of the top 100 tumor clones.

V usage is TRBV5-1 and J usage is TRBJ1-1, with 12 bases lining up with TRBD1. This TCR derives from a woman aged 40 to 75 with stage I squamous cell lung carcinoma. This material consisted of peripheral blood, taken before any cancer treatment. Here the CDR3 DNA reads TGCGCCAGCAGCCCACAACCGGGACAGGGGGCCACTGAAGCTTTCTTT. Residues: CASSPQPGQGATEAFF.